This T cell receptor beta chain appears in the sequencing data of a study of blood T cell repertoires in COVID-19. On the study more broadly: Researchers got acute and convalescent COVID-19 samples from the United States, Italy and Spain. In each case, the material was cDNA or gDNA derived from T cells, B-cell-depleted T cells, or PBMCs.

Sequencing used immunoSEQ multiplex PCR; TCRdb keeps in-frame clones, though not all of them. The table shows 150,000 to 200,000 clones, with approximately 85% occurring only once. V lost 7 bases and J lost 3, with 21 bases in between. Germline-derived CDR1 and CDR2 are SGHTA and FQGTGA. The CDR3 is 16 residues long. This chain joins TRBV7-3 and TRBJ1-1; D not certain. This receptor was identified in a woman aged 80 or over with acute or convalescent COVID-19. Sequenced: peripheral blood. The CDR3 DNA reads TGTGCCAGCAACCCTGCCAGCGCACGAAAGGACACTGAAGCTTTCTTT. Translated, it gives CASNPASARKDTEAFF. Full variable domain (remainder filled in from reference TRBV7-3 and TRBJ1-1): GAGVSQTPSNKVTEKGKYVELRCDPISGHTALYWYRQSLGQGPEFLIYFQGTGAADDSGLPNDRFFAVRPEGSVSTLKIQRTERGDSAVYLCASNPASARKDTEAFFGQGTRLTVV.